Presented here are 20 T cell receptor beta chains from one specimen sequenced in a study of spatial heterogeneity in lung cancer. TCRdb itself ran the 5' RACE reads through MiXCR, one entry per CDR3 protein. The top ten clones hold 25% to 30% of a sample with some 2,500 distinct CDR3 sequences, 4.4% of them seen once. Time point: sample taken at primary tumor resection. The study sequenced unsorted whole RNA from tumor, nontumor lung or frozen PBMC. The input for sequencing was normal lung tissue next to the tumor, taken at surgery. These receptors were obtained from a female donor with early-stage non-small cell lung cancer.

Regarding this clonotype: A much larger clone lies a single base off, so this may be a read error. Since the library was made to target alpha chains, this beta chain is a stray read and its abundance is not meaningful. V gene TRBV11-2 combines with J gene TRBJ2-2; the D is unclear. The CDR3 sequence is 16 residues long. The V gene's germline CDR1 is SGHAT and CDR2 FQNNGV. The chain's CDR3 is CASSLQWLANTWELFF. In DNA, the CDR3 is TGTGCCAGCAGCTTACAGTGGCTCGCAAACACCTGGGAGCTGTTTTTT.

By frequency in the sample, this clonotype is medium-sized. Being off target in a library aimed at alpha chains, this beta chain has a size of little meaning. The chain couples TRBV9 to TRBJ1-1; D is possibly TRBD1 (6 bases). V dropped 0 bases and J dropped 3 bases, with 18 bases sitting between them. Germline V gene lookup returns CDR1 SGDLS and CDR2 YYNGEE. CDR3 length equals 17 residues. The CDR3 protein is CASSVETTRGADTEAFF. The CDR3 nucleotides are TGTGCCAGCAGCGTAGAGACCACGAGGGGGGCGGACACTGAAGCTTTCTTT.

This clonotype is deemed medium-sized (0.01 to 0.1%). The library was designed around alpha chains, so this beta chain is a stray read whose abundance carries little weight. The V gene is TRBV24-1, the J gene TRBJ1-1; D gene unclear. Germline assignment: CDR1 KGHDR and CDR2 SFDVKD. V was shortened by 2 bases and J by 0 bases, with 9 bases between the two germline ends. This CDR3 comprises 15 residues. The DNA of the CDR3 is TGTGCCACCAGTGATTCGAAACACATGAACACTGAAGCTTTCTTT. It encodes CATSDSKHMNTEAFF.

Comments on this clonotype: This beta chain is an off-target read within a library intended for alpha chains, so its frequency means little. The rearrangement joins TRBV18 to TRBJ2-3; TRBD2 aligns across 8 bases. The trim removed 2 bases at V and 5 bases at J, leaving 9 bases unmatched. From germline, CDR1 is KGHSH and CDR2 LQKENI. CDR3 length: 16 amino acids. The CDR3 spells CASSPMGLAGGDTQYF. In DNA, the CDR3 is TGTGCCAGCTCACCAATGGGGCTAGCGGGTGGAGATACGCAGTATTTT.

As for this clonotype: This beta chain was picked up by a library intended for alpha chains and is off target, so its count carries little meaning. The V and J genes are TRBV5-1 and TRBJ2-1; D is unclear. The ends were cut back, 5 bases at V and 1 base at J, with 1 base in the middle. The CDR3 contains 11 residues. In germline, CDR1 is SGHRS, CDR2 YFSETQ. The CDR3 coding sequence is TGCGCCAGCAGGTCCTACAATGAGCAGTTCTTC. Translated, it gives CASRSYNEQFF.

In the case of this clonotype: A single base separates this from a much larger clone, so it may be a read error. Because the library targeted alpha chains, this beta chain is an off-target read whose size means little. The V gene is TRBV28, the J gene TRBJ2-3; D not resolved. Germline CDR1 and CDR2: MDHEN and SYDVKM. V was clipped by 6 bases and J by 0 bases, with 16 bases between them. This CDR3 contains 16 residues. The CDR3 DNA reads TGTGCCAGCAGCCGCGCAGGAGCCTCTAGCACAGATACGCAGTATTTT. As protein: CASSRAGASSTDTQYF.

By share of the sample, this clonotype is medium-sized (0.01 to 0.1%). As an off-target read in a library built for alpha chains, this beta chain has a frequency of little significance. The V and J genes are TRBV7-8 and TRBJ2-1; tentatively, D is TRBD2 (5 bases). CDR3 length: 12 residues. Germline-derived CDR1 and CDR2 are SGHVS and FQNEAQ. V was clipped by 7 bases and J by 6 bases, with 10 bases between them. CDR3 coding DNA: TGTGCCAGCACAACTAGTATCAATGAGCAGTTCTTC. Its protein product is CASTTSINEQFF.

This clonotype was counted between two and nine times. This beta chain is an off-target read within a library intended for alpha chains, so its frequency means little. The chain is built from TRBV20-1 and TRBJ1-1, with D maybe TRBD1 (5 bases). The CDR3 consists of 12 residues. From germline, CDR1 is DFQATT and CDR2 SNEGSKA (reference sequence). V lost 6 bases and J lost 1, with 9 bases in between. CDR3 nucleotides: TGCAGTGCCTTCGACAGGAACACTGAAGCTTTCTTT. Residues: CSAFDRNTEAFF.

This clonotype is deemed medium-sized (0.01 to 0.1%). This beta chain appears as a stray read in a library generated for alpha chains; its size is not informative. The chain employs TRBV4-1 and TRBJ1-5; D possibly corresponds to TRBD1 (5 bases). The V and J ends lost 6 bases and 3 bases respectively, with 12 bases between them. This CDR3 is 14 amino acids long. Germline V lookup: CDR1 MGHRA, CDR2 YSYEKL. The CDR3 DNA sequence: TGCGCCAGCAGAGGGGAAGGACTCAATCAGCCCCAGCATTTT. As protein: CASRGEGLNQPQHF.

About this clonotype itself: This beta chain lies outside the target of a library built for alpha chains; its clone size means little. This chain connects TRBV6-6 to TRBJ1-6; possible D gene TRBD1, 5 bases. The V gene's germline CDR1 is MNHNY and CDR2 SVGAGI (reference sequence). CDR3 length: 14 residues. V was trimmed by 5 bases and J by 4 bases, leaving 9 bases between them. CDR3 sequence: CASSDRIYNSPLHF. Here the CDR3 DNA reads TGTGCCAGCAGTGACAGAATTTATAATTCACCCCTCCACTTT.

This clonotype was detected ten times or more. This beta chain is a stray sequence in a library constructed for alpha chains; its clone size is not meaningful. The gene calls are TRBV6-5 and TRBJ1-5; 8 nucleotides agree with TRBD1. The length of the CDR3 is 16 residues. With V trimmed by 2 bases and J by 2 bases, 5 bases remained unmatched. Germline CDR1 and CDR2: MNHEY and SVGAGI. Here the CDR3 DNA reads TGTGCCAGCAGTTACCTCGGACAGGGTGGCAATCAGCCCCAGCATTTT. Its protein product is CASSYLGQGGNQPQHF.

This clonotype ranks as large. Since it is a stray read in a library aimed at alpha chains, this beta chain has a size that is not meaningful. The rearrangement uses TRBV5-6 and TRBJ2-7; D might be TRBD2 (5 bases). The V end was cut by 4 bases, the J end by 2 bases, with 16 bases between. This CDR3 region has 15 residues. Germline V gives CDR1 SGHDT, CDR2 YYEEEE. CDR3 DNA: TGTGCCAGCAGCCCTCCGGCGGGTGGGGCCTACGAGCAGTACTTC. Translated, it gives CASSPPAGGAYEQYF. Drawing the rest from reference TRBV5-6 and TRBJ2-7, the complete variable domain is DAGVTQSPTHLIKTRGQQVTLRCSPKSGHDTVSWYQQALGQGPQFIFQYYEEEERQRGNFPDRFSGHQFPNYSSELNVNALLLGDSALYLCASSPPAGGAYEQYFGPGTRLTVT.

This clonotype is medium-sized by share. Since it is a stray read in a library aimed at alpha chains, this beta chain has a size that is not meaningful. The chain is built from TRBV11-2 and TRBJ1-2; 9 nucleotides line up with TRBD1. Germline V gene data show CDR1 as SGHAT and CDR2 as FQNNGV. The CDR3 spans 15 residues. The junction had 1 base not matched to a gene; V was cut back by 1 base and J by 1 base. The chain's CDR3 is CASSLGQGVNYGYTF. CDR3 bases: TGTGCCAGCAGCTTAGGACAGGGGGTTAACTATGGCTACACCTTC.

This clonotype was seen at least ten times. This beta chain is an unintended read in a library built for alpha chains; its size means little. The chain is built from TRBV5-1 and TRBJ2-1; 8 bases line up with TRBD2. The CDR3 loop spans 16 amino acids. With V trimmed by 1 base and J by 5 bases, 8 bases remained unmatched. CDR1 and CDR2 (germline): SGHRS, YFSETQ. The CDR3 DNA is TGCGCCAGCAGCTTGAGGCTAGCGGGTGGGAACAATGAGCAGTTCTTC. Translating gives CASSLRLAGGNNEQFF.

By share, this clonotype ranks as medium-sized. This beta chain lies outside the target of a library built for alpha chains; its clone size means little. The chain carries TRBV12-3 or TRBV12-4 and TRBJ1-3; D gene uncertain. This CDR3 comprises 14 residues. V lost 8 bases and J 0 bases, leaving 11 bases between the germline ends. CDR3: CASAGSLSGNTIYF. CDR3 nucleotides: TGTGCCAGCGCGGGGAGTCTCTCTGGAAACACCATATATTTT.

This clonotype counts as large (0.1 to 1%). Because this beta chain is a stray read in a library intended to capture alpha chains, its abundance should not be given much weight. The chain uses TRBV7-9 and TRBJ1-1; tentative D call: TRBD1 (5 bases). The germline CDR1 and CDR2 sequences are SEHNR and FQNEAQ (reference sequence). CDR3 length: 13 amino acids. The V end was cut by 1 base, the J end by 4 bases, with 7 bases between. CDR3 residues: CASSLEQGTEAFF. The DNA of the CDR3 is TGTGCCAGCAGCTTAGAGCAGGGCACTGAAGCTTTCTTT.

Concerning this clonotype itself: The size of this beta chain means little, since it is a stray read in a library made for alpha chains. V and J are TRBV10-3 and TRBJ2-2, with 8 positions matching TRBD1. The germline V gene encodes CDR1 ENHRY and CDR2 SYGVKD. The CDR3 is 17 residues long. V trimming: 6 bases; J trimming: 0 bases; junction bases outside the gene matches: 9. The CDR3 coding sequence is TGTGCCATCAGGAACCGAAGACAGGGGTCGAACACCGGGGAGCTGTTTTTT. Translation gives CAIRNRRQGSNTGELFF.

By sample fraction, this clonotype is medium-sized (0.01 to 0.1%). This beta chain represents an off-target read in a library built for alpha chains; its size is of limited meaning. In nucleotides, the CDR3 is TGCAGTGCTAGAGATCCGTCACCCACCGGGGGGGAGACCCAGTACTTC. Translating gives CSARDPSPTGGETQYF. V gene TRBV20-1 combines with J gene TRBJ2-5; TRBD2 aligns across 7 bases. The CDR3 runs 16 residues. With 0 bases clipped from V and 5 bases from J, the junction kept 12 bases outside the gene matches. CDR1 and CDR2 from the germline V gene are DFQATT and SNEGSKA (reference sequence).

By share of the sample, this clonotype is medium-sized (0.01 to 0.1%). A library made for alpha chains picked up this beta chain off target, so its size means little. The genes are TRBV12-3 or TRBV12-4 and TRBJ2-7; possible D gene TRBD1, 5 bases. The CDR3 totals 11 residues. Trimming shortened V by 3 bases and J by 6 bases, and 6 bases separated the two germline ends. Here the CDR3 reads CASSFGAEQYF. In nucleotides, the CDR3 is TGTGCCAGCAGTTTTGGGGCCGAGCAGTACTTC.

Within the sample, this clonotype is medium-sized. This beta chain is off target for a library built for alpha chains, so its abundance means little. The chain uses TRBV11-2 and TRBJ2-1; D may correspond to TRBD1 or TRBD2 (5 bases each). Trimming removed 3 bases from V and 5 bases from J, with 20 bases in between. This CDR3 is built from 17 residues. The V gene's germline CDR1 is SGHAT and CDR2 FQNNGV. In nucleotides, the CDR3 is TGTGCCAGCAGCTTTTATGGGACCGATATCCTACACAATGAGCAGTTCTTC. Residues: CASSFYGTDILHNEQFF.